This T cell receptor beta chain came from a study of blood T cell repertoires in COVID-19. Study-wide background: The origin of the acute and convalescent COVID-19 samples was the United States, Italy and Spain. The cDNA or gDNA used as material had been derived from T cells, B-cell-depleted T cells, or PBMCs.

This clone was recorded once. At the DNA level, this CDR3 is encoded by other sequences in the same sample as well. The germline gives CDR1 SGHTA, CDR2 FQGNSA. V lost 1 base to trimming and J lost 2 bases; unmatched junction nucleotides: 0. This CDR3 spans 15 amino acids. In the source study's methods: Reference gene primers were amplified, and this amplification served to estimate nucleated cell counts. Sequencing used immunoSEQ multiplex PCR; TCRdb keeps in-frame clones, though not all of them. V, J and clone size derive from that table, while D and trimming were established from the DNA sequence. The sample includes about 370,000 clones, around 91% of them seen just once.

The TCR comes from a man aged 18 to 30 with active or convalescent COVID-19. This rearrangement joins TRBV7-2 to TRBJ1-5, with TRBD1 identical over 9 bases. Sequencing was performed on peripheral blood. CDR3 bases: TGTGCCAGCAGCTTAGGGACAGGGGGCAATCAGCCCCAGCATTTT. Protein: CASSLGTGGNQPQHF.